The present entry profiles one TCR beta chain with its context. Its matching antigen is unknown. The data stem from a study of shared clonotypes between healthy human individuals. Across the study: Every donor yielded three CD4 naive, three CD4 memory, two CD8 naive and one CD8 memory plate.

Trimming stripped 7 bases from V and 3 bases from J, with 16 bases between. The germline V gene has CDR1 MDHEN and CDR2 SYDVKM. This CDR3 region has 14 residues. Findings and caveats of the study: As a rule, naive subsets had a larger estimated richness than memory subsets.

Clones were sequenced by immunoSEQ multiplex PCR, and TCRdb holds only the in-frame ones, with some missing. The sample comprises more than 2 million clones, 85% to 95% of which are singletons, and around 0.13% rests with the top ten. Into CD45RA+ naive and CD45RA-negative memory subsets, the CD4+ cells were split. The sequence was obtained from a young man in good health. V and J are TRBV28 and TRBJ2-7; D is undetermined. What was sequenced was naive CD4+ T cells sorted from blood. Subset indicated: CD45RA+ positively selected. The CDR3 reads CASTQDNPLYEQYF. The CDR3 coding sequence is TGTGCCAGCACCCAAGACAACCCCCTCTACGAGCAGTACTTC.